The 26 T cell receptor beta chains reported below all come from one sample, sequenced in a study of T cells in women clearing cervical HPV infection. Profiled with immunoSEQ multiplex PCR; TCRdb holds only in-frame clones, not every one. The sample's table shows approximately 40,000 clones. Sequencing input: blood buffy coat. The source is a woman between 18 and 70 years old with a cervical HPV16 infection that either progressed to CIN3+ or cleared (not recorded which).

Comments on this clone: The read halts 3 residues ahead of the CDR3 end, with the missing end drawn from the germline J gene. V and J are TRBV18 and TRBJ1-2; perhaps TRBD1 as D (6 bases). This CDR3 has 15 amino acids. CDR1 KGHSH and CDR2 LQKENI come from the germline V gene. The ends were cut back, 6 bases at V and 2 bases at J, with 16 bases in the middle. The CDR3 loop reads CASSLGLTGNYGYTF. CDR3 DNA (partial): TGTGCCAGCTCCCTCGGCCTTACAGGGAACTATGGC.

Notes on this clone: From the germline J gene comes the end of the CDR3, since the read stops 3 residues before it. The chain recombines TRBV6-1 with TRBJ1-6; 7 bases map to TRBD1. The trim removed 4 bases at V and 6 bases at J, leaving 9 bases unmatched. This CDR3 has 16 amino acids. Germline CDR1 reads MNHNS; CDR2 reads SASEGT. The CDR3 protein is CASSASLQGGNSPLHF. The sequenced CDR3 bases are TGTGCCAGCAGTGCATCCCTTCAGGGGGGTAATTCACCC.

As for this clone: The read comes to an end 3 residues before the CDR3 does, leaving the germline J gene to fill in the end. The rearrangement joins TRBV2 to TRBJ1-1; a possible D gene is TRBD1 (5 bases). V was cut by 7 bases and J by 6 bases, with 12 bases left in between. The CDR3 is made up of 12 amino acids. Germline CDR1 is SNHLY and CDR2 is FYNNEI. The sequenced CDR3 bases are TGTGCCAGCAATGGAGGGGATGCTGAA. This sequence encodes CASNGGDAE. The full CDR3 is CASNGGDAEAFF.

As regards this clone: The read ends 3 residues before the CDR3 terminus; that terminus is restored from the germline J gene. The rearrangement joins TRBV6-4 to TRBJ1-2; no clear D. The germline V and J ends were trimmed by 2 bases and 7 bases, with 8 bases remaining between them. CDR3 size: 12 residues. CDR1 is MRHNA and CDR2 is SNTAGT in the germline V gene. Incomplete CDR3 DNA: TGTGCCAGCAGTGACCTTCTATTTGGC. Translation: CASSDLLFG. In full, the CDR3 is CASSDLLFGYTF.

With respect to this clone: The CDR3 is cut off 3 residues early in the read; its end comes from the germline J gene. The genes are TRBV5-1 and TRBJ2-6, with a tentative D call TRBD1 (5 bases). CDR1 is SGHRS, CDR2 YFSETQ, per germline. Between the trimmed V and J ends, which lost 2 bases and 0 bases, there was a span of 12 bases. The CDR3 is 17 amino acids. Partial CDR3 DNA: TGCGCCAGCAGCTTTGGGGCTTCGGCCTCTGGGGCCAACGTC. This codes for CASSFGASASGANV. The entire CDR3 is CASSFGASASGANVLTF.

A note on this clone: The CDR3 end lies 3 residues beyond the end of the read and is filled in from the germline J gene. This chain connects TRBV19 to TRBJ1-5; D not resolved. The V end was cut by 7 bases, the J end by 0 bases, with 10 bases between. There are 14 residues in the CDR3. The germline gives CDR1 LNHDA, CDR2 SQIVND (reference sequence). The CDR3: CASTPFNSNQPQHF. CDR3 DNA, as far as it was read: TGTGCCAGTACCCCTTTTAATAGCAATCAGCCC.

On this clone itself: The read ends 3 residues shy of where the CDR3 ends; the end is completed using the germline J gene. The rearrangement joins TRBV11-1 to TRBJ1-1; 7 positions agree with TRBD1. In germline, CDR1 is SGHAT, CDR2 FQDESV (reference sequence). The CDR3 runs 12 residues. CDR3 bases read: TGTGCCAGCAGCCTTGGACAGGCGGAG. Protein product: CASSLGQAE. The full CDR3 reads CASSLGQAEAFF.

Details on this clone: The missing CDR3 end, 3 residues past where the read stops, is filled in from the germline J gene. The chain is built from TRBV6-4 and TRBJ2-3; 9 positions agree with TRBD2. Germline-derived CDR1 and CDR2 are MRHNA and SNTAGT. The CDR3 is 16 amino acids. Unmatched junction bases numbered 3, after V lost 2 bases and J lost 0 bases. CDR3 DNA (partial): TGTGCCAGCAGTGACCTAGCGGGGTTTAGCACAGATACG. Protein product: CASSDLAGFSTDT. The full CDR3 sequence reads CASSDLAGFSTDTQYF.

The sequenced CDR3 bases are TGTGCCAGCAGCTTTCGACTAGATGAGGAGACC. As protein: CASSFRLDEET. The full CDR3 protein is CASSFRLDEETQYF. The gene calls are TRBV7-9 and TRBJ2-5, with D perhaps TRBD2 (6 bases). The read comes to an end 3 residues before the CDR3 does, leaving the germline J gene to fill in the end. The germline CDR1 and CDR2 sequences are SEHNR and FQNEAQ (reference sequence). The CDR3 is 14 amino acids. V lost 3 bases to trimming and J lost 5 bases, with 13 bases between them.

With regard to this clone: The read ends 3 residues before the CDR3 terminus; that terminus is restored from the germline J gene. This sequence joins TRBV20-1 and TRBJ2-1; tentative D call: TRBD2 (5 bases). The V gene's germline CDR1 is DFQATT and CDR2 SNEGSKA (reference sequence). Trimming removed 0 bases at V and 5 bases at J, with 14 bases between. The CDR3 runs to 15 residues. CDR3 DNA (partial): TGCAGTGCTAGAGATCGACCGTTGAGGGACAATGAG. Its translation: CSARDRPLRDNE. The CDR3 in full is CSARDRPLRDNEQFF.

CDR3 DNA, as far as it was read: TGCAGTGCTAGAGACCCTACTAGCGGGAACTCCTACGAG. Residues: CSARDPTSGNSYE. The CDR3, in full, reads CSARDPTSGNSYEQYF. J is TRBJ2-7 and V is TRBV20-1, with 10 nucleotides matching TRBD2. Sequencing ends 3 residues short of the CDR3 end; the germline J gene provides the rest. J lost 0 bases, V lost 0 bases, and 5 bases had no gene match. CDR1 is DFQATT and CDR2 is SNEGSKA in the germline V gene (reference sequence). There are 16 residues in the CDR3.

With regard to this clone: Read data end 3 residues before the CDR3 end; the end is taken from the germline J gene. This rearrangement joins TRBV5-1 to TRBJ2-1, with 12 bases lining up with TRBD2. V dropped 4 bases and J dropped 3; count of bases not matched to a gene: 2. Germline CDR1 SGHRS, CDR2 YFSETQ. The CDR3 length is 15 residues. CDR3 amino acids: CASSQLAGGYNEQFF. The CDR3 bases that were read are TGCGCCAGCAGCCAACTAGCGGGGGGCTACAATGAG.

A note on this clone: The sequenced fragment ends 3 residues before the CDR3 boundary, so the rest is inferred from the germline J gene. The V and J genes are TRBV19 and TRBJ1-1; 8 bases fit TRBD1. J lost 4 bases, V lost 6 bases, and 7 bases had no gene match. The CDR3 extends over 14 amino acids. Germline CDR1 and CDR2: LNHDA and SQIVND (reference sequence). The sequenced part of the CDR3 DNA is TGTGCCAGTAGCCCTCAGGGGGCGGTCACTGAA. It translates to CASSPQGAVTE. In full, the CDR3 is CASSPQGAVTEAFF.

Points on this clone: The read stops 3 residues short of the end of the CDR3; the missing end is completed from the germline J gene. The chain uses TRBV19 and TRBJ2-1; TRBD2 agrees at 9 bases. V gave up 5 bases and J gave up 8 bases; unmatched junction bases: 13. The CDR3 contains 16 residues. The germline CDR1 and CDR2 sequences are LNHDA and SQIVND (reference sequence). The sequenced CDR3 bases are TGTGCCAGTAGTGCAACGGCGGCGGGGGGGCACGATGAG. As protein: CASSATAAGGHDE. The whole CDR3 is CASSATAAGGHDEQFF.

Note on this clone: Read data end 3 residues before the CDR3 end; the end is taken from the germline J gene. The rearrangement uses TRBV7-2 and TRBJ2-5, with 8 bases aligning to TRBD2. V trimming: 5 bases; J trimming: 7 bases; junction bases outside the gene matches: 9. CDR1 and CDR2 from the germline V gene are SGHTA and FQGNSA. The CDR3 has 14 amino acids. Incomplete CDR3 DNA: TGTGCCAGCAGCCTGGCGGGACTAGATGTGACC. Its translation is CASSLAGLDVT. The whole CDR3 region reads CASSLAGLDVTQYF.

Comments on this clone: The read ends 3 residues before the CDR3 terminus; that terminus is restored from the germline J gene. The chain joins TRBV20-1 to TRBJ1-3; D gene ambiguous. V gave up 1 base and J gave up 0 bases, with 7 bases separating them. CDR1 and CDR2 from the germline V gene are DFQATT and SNEGSKA (reference sequence). This CDR3 is built from 14 residues. CDR3 amino acids: CSARAQSSGNTIYF. CDR3 DNA, as far as it was read: TGCAGTGCTAGAGCCCAGAGCTCTGGAAACACC.

As to this clone: The CDR3 end falls 3 residues outside the read, so it is completed with the germline J gene. The chain employs TRBV29-1 and TRBJ2-5; 8 bases are shared with TRBD2. Germline V CDR1 and CDR2: SQVTM, ANQGSEA. The CDR3 has 14 residues. Unmatched junction bases numbered 6, after V lost 1 base and J lost 5 bases. The sequenced CDR3 bases are TGCAGCGTTGAAGTCCTAGCGGGCCTGGAGACC. Amino acid sequence: CSVEVLAGLET. The whole CDR3 protein is CSVEVLAGLETQYF.

A note on this clone: The CDR3 end falls 3 residues outside the read, so it is completed with the germline J gene. The V gene is TRBV27, the J gene TRBJ2-5, with a possible D match to TRBD2 (6 bases). The V gene's germline CDR1 is MNHEY and CDR2 SMNVEV (reference sequence). The CDR3 is 14 residues long. V was clipped by 5 bases and J by 2 bases, with 12 bases between them. CDR3 DNA (partial): TGTGCCAGCAGTCCGGGGACTGCACAAGAGACC. Translating gives CASSPGTAQET. The full CDR3 reads CASSPGTAQETQYF.

As for this clone: The CDR3 extends 3 residues past the end of the read, so its final part is completed from the germline J gene. V gene TRBV7-2 combines with J gene TRBJ1-2; the match to TRBD1 covers 7 bases. This CDR3 spans 15 amino acids. J was trimmed by 1 base and V by 5 bases; bases with no gene match: 7. CDR1 and CDR2 from the germline V gene are SGHTA and FQGNSA. Partial CDR3 DNA: TGTGCCAGCAGCCTGGGACAGTCTATTAACTATGGC. Translating it yields CASSLGQSINYG. The whole CDR3 sequence reads CASSLGQSINYGYTF.

As to this clone: The read gets to within 3 residues of the CDR3 end, and the germline J gene fills in the rest. V and J are TRBV10-3 and TRBJ2-2; perhaps TRBD1 as D (5 bases). V was clipped by 2 bases and J by 3 bases, with 10 bases between them. This CDR3 has 15 amino acids. Germline loops: CDR1 ENHRY, CDR2 SYGVKD. Here the CDR3 reads CAISEPRQHTGELFF. The covered CDR3 bases are TGTGCCATCAGTGAGCCGCGACAGCACACCGGGGAG.

CDR3 DNA (partial): TGTGCCAGCAGCTTATGGCGGGAAGACACAGATACG. Encoded protein: CASSLWREDTDT. The CDR3 as a whole reads CASSLWREDTDTQYF. V usage is TRBV7-3 and J usage is TRBJ2-3; possibly TRBD2 for D (6 bases). The read halts 3 residues ahead of the CDR3 end, with the missing end drawn from the germline J gene. Trimming cost V 2 bases and J 2 bases, with 11 bases left between them. This CDR3 contains 15 residues. Germline V CDR1 and CDR2: SGHTA, FQGTGA.

Worth noting for this clone: The read gets to within 3 residues of the CDR3 end, and the germline J gene fills in the rest. This sequence joins TRBV7-9 and TRBJ2-2; D is ambiguous. This CDR3 has 9 residues. Deletions cut 11 bases from V and 7 bases from J, with 5 bases between. Germline CDR1 is SEHNR and CDR2 is FQNEAQ (reference sequence). The CDR3 is CASGGELFF. Incomplete CDR3 DNA: TGTGCCTCGGGCGGGGAG.

Notes on this clone: From the germline J gene comes the end of the CDR3, since the read stops 3 residues before it. This chain connects TRBV5-6 to TRBJ2-1; weak D call: TRBD2 (5 bases). The germline V gene has CDR1 SGHDT and CDR2 YYEEEE. This CDR3 region has 13 residues. The V gene lost 3 bases and the J gene lost 6 bases, with 10 bases spanning the gap. The part of the CDR3 DNA that was read is TGTGCCAGCAGCTCCTTCACTAGCAATGAG. This codes for CASSSFTSNE. The entire CDR3 sequence reads CASSSFTSNEQFF.

As concerns this clone: The CDR3 goes on 3 residues after the read ends, and that part is filled in from the germline J gene. This rearrangement joins TRBV18 to TRBJ2-3; TRBD1 matches 7 bases. V was pared by 6 bases and J by 2 bases, with 5 bases of the junction left unmatched. CDR1 is KGHSH and CDR2 is LQKENI in the germline V gene. The CDR3 contains 14 residues. CDR3 region: CASSPGQYTDTQYF. The sequenced part of the CDR3 DNA is TGTGCCAGCTCCCCGGGACAGTACACAGATACG.

Note on this clone: The CDR3 end falls 3 residues outside the read, so it is completed with the germline J gene. This chain joins TRBV20-1 and TRBJ2-1, with D tentatively TRBD2 (6 bases). The germline V gene encodes CDR1 DFQATT and CDR2 SNEGSKA (reference sequence). The CDR3 has 16 amino acids. Between the trimmed V and J ends, which lost 1 base and 8 bases, there was a span of 21 bases. The covered CDR3 bases are TGCAGTGCTAGAGGACGCACTCTAGCGTTCCACGATGAG. It codes for CSARGRTLAFHDE. The full-length CDR3 reads as CSARGRTLAFHDEQFF.

A word on this clone: The read ends 3 residues early relative to the CDR3; the germline J gene fills the gap. This chain uses TRBV5-4 with TRBJ1-5, with TRBD1 as a possible D gene (5 bases). V lost 4 bases to trimming and J lost 0 bases, with 11 bases between them. Germline V CDR1 and CDR2: SGHNT, YYREEE (reference sequence). This CDR3 has 15 residues. The sequenced CDR3 bases are TGTGCCAGCAGCCTCGGGGGGGGTAGCAATCAGCCC. It specifies CASSLGGGSNQP. The full CDR3 reads CASSLGGGSNQPQHF. The full variable domain, its missing parts supplied by reference TRBV5-4 and TRBJ1-5, is ETGVTQSPTHLIKTRGQQVTLRCSSQSGHNTVSWYQQALGQGPQFIFQYYREEENGRGNFPPRFSGLQFPNYSSELNVNALELDDSALYLCASSLGGGSNQPQHFGDGTRLSIL.